A selection of T cell receptor beta chains follows, all from one sample in a study of shared clonotypes between healthy human individuals. Measured with immunoSEQ multiplex PCR; TCRdb has only the in-frame clones, and not every one. The sample contains millions of clones, around 96% of which appear only once. Source material: naive CD8+ T cells sorted from blood. The receptors originated from a man in his late teens or twenties in good health. The CDR3 runs from the conserved cysteine through the conserved F or W. Each record gives: J gene, V gene, D gene, clone size, CDR3 protein, CDR3 DNA. D genes are given only for firm matches. The size entry is marked missing in some rows and otherwise reads once, few, many or a size class.

j_call: TRBJ1-1; v_call: TRBV5-1; d_call: -; clone_size: -; cdr3_aa: CASSLMSGGNTEAFF; cdr3_nt: TGCGCCAGCAGCCTCATGAGTGGTGGGAACACTGAAGCTTTCTTT
j_call: TRBJ2-1; v_call: TRBV21-1; d_call: -; clone_size: -; cdr3_aa: CASASPSVAGCNEQFF; cdr3_nt: TGTGCCAGCGCTTCTCCAAGTGTAGCGGGTTGTAATGAGCAGTTCTTC
j_call: TRBJ1-1; v_call: TRBV27; d_call: -; clone_size: few; cdr3_aa: CASSLSPNTEAFF; cdr3_nt: TGTGCCAGCAGTTTATCCCCGAACACTGAAGCTTTCTTT
j_call: TRBJ2-1; v_call: TRBV5-4; d_call: -; clone_size: -; cdr3_aa: CASSFSGNEQFF; cdr3_nt: TGTGCCAGCAGCTTCAGCGGAAATGAGCAGTTCTTC
j_call: TRBJ1-3; v_call: TRBV7-6; d_call: -; clone_size: -; cdr3_aa: CASSSRVDSGNTIYF; cdr3_nt: TGTGCCAGCAGCTCCAGGGTAGACTCTGGAAACACCATATATTTT
j_call: TRBJ2-1; v_call: TRBV29-1; d_call: -; clone_size: -; cdr3_aa: CSVPSGEQFF; cdr3_nt: TGCAGCGTGCCCAGCGGTGAGCAGTTCTTC
j_call: TRBJ2-3; v_call: TRBV6-5; d_call: -; clone_size: -; cdr3_aa: CASSYSPGASTDTQYF; cdr3_nt: TGTGCCAGCAGTTACTCGCCGGGGGCTAGCACAGATACGCAGTATTTT
j_call: TRBJ2-3; v_call: TRBV5-1; d_call: -; clone_size: -; cdr3_aa: CASSYSGRTDTQYF; cdr3_nt: TGCGCCAGCAGCTACTCGGGACGGACAGATACGCAGTATTTT
j_call: TRBJ2-7; v_call: TRBV6-5; d_call: -; clone_size: -; cdr3_aa: CAGRVGDFPYEQYF; cdr3_nt: TGTGCCGGCCGAGTAGGGGACTTCCCCTACGAGCAGTACTTC
j_call: TRBJ2-7; v_call: TRBV4-1; d_call: TRBD1; clone_size: once; cdr3_aa: CASSPSPGQRNEQYF; cdr3_nt: TGCGCCAGCAGCCCGTCTCCGGGACAGAGGAACGAGCAGTACTTC
j_call: TRBJ2-7; v_call: TRBV28; d_call: -; clone_size: -; cdr3_aa: CASSSGAEQYF; cdr3_nt: TGTGCCAGCAGTTCAGGGGCCGAGCAGTACTTC
j_call: TRBJ1-6; v_call: TRBV15; d_call: -; clone_size: -; cdr3_aa: CATSRDRGTASPLHF; cdr3_nt: TGTGCCACCAGCAGAGATCGGGGGACTGCTTCACCCCTCCACTTT
j_call: TRBJ2-1; v_call: TRBV11-1; d_call: TRBD2; clone_size: once; cdr3_aa: CASSLLRGLANEQFF; cdr3_nt: TGTGCCAGCAGCTTACTGAGGGGACTAGCCAATGAGCAGTTCTTC